Listed below are T cell receptor beta chains from one sample, sequenced in a study of radiotherapy plus CTLA-4 blockade in lung cancer. TCRdb keeps only in-frame clones here, not all; method: immunoSEQ multiplex PCR. The sample carries about 83,000 clones, 60% to 85% recorded once. The sequencing used peripheral blood, collected from a patient treated with radiotherapy plus ipilimumab. The receptor set was obtained from a human donor with non-small cell lung cancer who had a partial response to radiotherapy plus ipilimumab. Some clones in this sample may be carry-over from other donors' samples. Both conserved end residues are part of each CDR3. D genes are given only for firm matches. Clone size is stated in some rows and not others, as once, few, many or a class when expanded.

v_gene,j_gene,d_gene,abundance,CDR3nt,CDR3aa
TRBV15,TRBJ2-5,-,-,TGTGCCACCAGCAGGGACAGCCAAGAGACCCAGTACTTC,CATSRDSQETQYF
TRBV28,TRBJ2-5,TRBD1,few,TGTGCCAGCAGTTTATTACGGGACAGGGAAGAGACCCAGTACTTC,CASSLLRDREETQYF
TRBV9,TRBJ1-2,-,-,TGTGCCAGCAGCGCTCAGTGGGGCTACACCTTC,CASSAQWGYTF
TRBV5-1,TRBJ2-5,TRBD1,-,TGCGCCAGCAGCCCAGGGATCGGGACAGAAGAGACCCAGTACTTC,CASSPGIGTEETQYF
TRBV27,TRBJ1-6,-,-,TGTGCCAGCAGTCCACAGGGATATTCACCCCTCCACTTT,CASSPQGYSPLHF
TRBV5-1,TRBJ1-2,-,-,TGCGCCAGCAGCGGAGGGCCCCAGCCCTATGGCTACACCTTC,CASSGGPQPYGYTF
TRBV7-2,TRBJ2-7,-,-,TGTGCCAGCAGCTTCGGTCGGGGCTACGAGCAGTACTTC,CASSFGRGYEQYF
TRBV27,TRBJ2-2,TRBD2,-,TGTGCCAGCAGTTTATTGGGCGGGGGGGGGTTTACGAACACCGGGGAGCTGTTTTTT,CASSLLGGGGFTNTGELFF
TRBV5-1,TRBJ1-5,-,-,TGCGCCAGCAGCTTGGCCGGCGGTACACGGCAGCCCCAGCATTTT,CASSLAGGTRQPQHF
TRBV6-1,TRBJ1-1,TRBD1,-,TGTGCCAGCAGTGACCAGGGGGCACTGAACACTGAAGCTTTCTTT,CASSDQGALNTEAFF
TRBV28,TRBJ2-6,TRBD1,once,TGTGCCAGCAGTTTCTATGCGTGGACAGGGACTGGAACTGGGGCCAACGTCCTGACTTTC,CASSFYAWTGTGTGANVLTF
TRBV7-2,TRBJ2-4,-,-,TGTGCCAGCAGCTTAGGTCTGTTAGCCAAAAACATTCAGTACTTC,CASSLGLLAKNIQYF
TRBV10-3,TRBJ2-5,-,-,TGTGCCATCAGTGAGCCCCCGGCAGGGTCTCGGGAGACCCAGTACTTC,CAISEPPAGSRETQYF
TRBV29-1,TRBJ1-1,-,-,TGCAGCGTTGACAGGGGGAACACTGAAGCTTTCTTT,CSVDRGNTEAFF
TRBV5-4,TRBJ2-3,-,-,TGTGCCAGCAGCTTGGGGCAGGGGTGGGCAGATACGCAGTATTTT,CASSLGQGWADTQYF
TRBV7-3,TRBJ1-5,-,-,TGTGCCAGCAGCTTATTTGCGGGGGATCAGCCCCAGCATTTT,CASSLFAGDQPQHF
TRBV6-5,TRBJ1-2,-,-,TGTGCCAGCAGTCCCACCCTGAGGTTCAATGGCTACACCTTC,CASSPTLRFNGYTF
TRBV7-7,TRBJ2-5,TRBD1,few,TGTGCCAGCAGCCCAGGGGGAATCGGTAGTCTAGAGACCCAGTACTTC,CASSPGGIGSLETQYF
TRBV7-2,TRBJ2-1,-,-,TGTGCCAGCAGCCCCGTTAGGGGGGGGGTGCGGGAGCAGTTCTTC,CASSPVRGGVREQFF
TRBV5-1,TRBJ2-1,-,-,TGCGCCAGCAGCTTGTTGTCCAGTTACAATGAGCAGTTCTTC,CASSLLSSYNEQFF
TRBV5-1,TRBJ2-4,TRBD2,-,TGCGCCAGCAGCGGGACTAGCGGGCTTATTCAGTACTTC,CASSGTSGLIQYF
TRBV5-6,TRBJ2-6,TRBD1,-,TGTGCCAGCAGCAAGGGACAGGCCTCTGGGGCCAACGTCCTGACTTTC,CASSKGQASGANVLTF
TRBV19,TRBJ2-5,-,few,TGTGCCAGTAGTATATCCACCGCCCGGTCGGGGACACCCATGTGGCCCCAGTACTTC,CASSISTARSGTPMWPQYF
TRBV19,TRBJ1-5,-,-,TGTGCCAGTAGTATACAGGGTGGCAATCAGCCCCAGCATTTT,CASSIQGGNQPQHF
TRBV28,TRBJ2-5,-,-,TGTGCCAGCAGCTCGTTAGGACAGAGCCAAGAGACCCAGTACTTC,CASSSLGQSQETQYF
TRBV9,TRBJ1-2,TRBD1,few,TGTGCCAGCAGCGAGGGACAGGGGACCCTCTATGGCTACACCTTC,CASSEGQGTLYGYTF